The rows below give T cell receptor beta chains drawn from one sample of a study of T-cell memory formation after mild COVID-19. Each CDR3 protein is one row after TCRdb ran MiXCR on the 5' RACE reads. The sample lists under 650,000 distinct CDR3 sequences, about 20% occurring once. Input material: PBMCs or a T cell subset sorted from them (not recorded which). The receptors were sampled from an adult woman who had mild COVID-19 (a few samples of this study predate the infection). Cell type and time point are not known. Each CDR3 is given with its conserved first and last residue. The order of the fields is J gene, CDR3 length, clone size, V gene, D gene, CDR3 protein, CDR3 DNA. The D gene is left open where the match is weak. Size is omitted from some rows. Given values are once, few, many or a class for expanded clones.

TRBJ1-6 | 14 | - | TRBV15 | - | CATSRDFYNSPLHF | TGTGCCACCAGCAGAGACTTTTATAATTCACCCCTCCACTTT
TRBJ2-1 | 16 | - | TRBV24-1 | TRBD2 | CATSDVGGRAANEQFF | TGTGCCACCAGTGATGTCGGCGGGAGGGCCGCGAATGAGCAGTTCTTC
TRBJ1-1 | 14 | - | TRBV28 | - | CASRSGGGNTEAFF | TGTGCCAGCAGGTCCGGGGGTGGGAACACTGAAGCTTTCTTT
TRBJ2-7 | 13 | - | TRBV12-3/TRBV12-4 | - | CASRYHASYEQYF | TGTGCCAGCAGGTATCACGCCTCCTACGAGCAGTACTTC
TRBJ2-1 | 15 | few | TRBV6-2/TRBV6-3 | - | CASSYSRRGYNEQFF | TGTGCCAGCAGTTACTCGAGGAGAGGCTACAATGAGCAGTTCTTC
TRBJ2-1 | 15 | many | TRBV12-3/TRBV12-4 | - | CASSLGRSGYNEQFF | TGTGCCAGCAGCCTCGGGAGAAGCGGCTACAATGAGCAGTTCTTC
TRBJ1-1 | 15 | - | TRBV18 | TRBD1 | CASSLTGTVNTEAFF | TGTGCCAGCTCACTAACCGGGACAGTGAACACTGAAGCTTTCTTT
TRBJ2-3 | 15 | - | TRBV5-5 | - | CASSLQGYSTDTQYF | TGTGCCAGCAGCTTGCAGGGCTATAGCACAGATACGCAGTATTTT
TRBJ2-2 | 13 | few | TRBV15 | - | CATSEPSAGELFF | TGTGCCACCAGCGAACCTTCGGCCGGGGAGCTGTTTTTT
TRBJ2-3 | 15 | - | TRBV7-2 | TRBD2 | CASSWSGSVSDTQYF | TGTGCCAGCAGCTGGAGCGGGAGTGTATCAGATACGCAGTATTTT
TRBJ1-1 | 14 | - | TRBV13 | - | CASSSRDTNTEAFF | TGTGCCAGCAGCTCCCGAGACACGAACACTGAAGCTTTCTTT
TRBJ2-7 | 13 | once | TRBV6-2/TRBV6-3 | - | CASSYTPGFWQYF | TGTGCCAGCAGTTACACTCCAGGATTTTGGCAGTACTTC
TRBJ1-1 | 15 | - | TRBV21-1 | - | CASRHTGGLKTEAFF | TGTGCCAGCAGGCATACCGGGGGCTTGAAGACTGAAGCTTTCTTT
TRBJ2-5 | 15 | few | TRBV18 | TRBD2 | CASSPWASGQETQYF | TGTGCCAGCTCACCATGGGCTAGCGGCCAGGAGACCCAGTACTTC
TRBJ1-1 | 12 | many | TRBV6-5 | - | CASSSGNTEAFF | TGTGCCAGCAGTTCAGGGAACACTGAAGCTTTCTTT
TRBJ1-6 | 14 | - | TRBV7-3 | TRBD1 | CASSTGTANSPLHF | TGTGCCAGCAGCACCGGGACAGCCAATTCACCCCTCCACTTT
TRBJ2-1 | 14 | - | TRBV5-4 | TRBD2 | CASSLGGTSFEQFF | TGTGCCAGCAGCTTGGGGGGGACTAGCTTCGAGCAGTTCTTC
TRBJ2-5 | 14 | few | TRBV7-9 | - | CASSLGQFQETQYF | TGTGCCAGCAGCTTAGGACAGTTCCAAGAGACCCAGTACTTC
TRBJ2-7 | 16 | - | TRBV7-6 | TRBD1 | CASSLAYRGQFYEQYF | TGTGCCAGCAGCTTAGCTTACAGGGGTCAGTTCTACGAGCAGTACTTC
TRBJ2-1 | 15 | - | TRBV10-3 | TRBD2 | CAISSGGPTYNEQFF | TGTGCCATCAGTTCGGGGGGTCCTACCTACAATGAGCAGTTCTTC
TRBJ1-2 | 20 | - | TRBV4-2 | - | CASSHFPREGFLEGLYGYTF | TGTGCCAGCAGCCATTTCCCCAGGGAGGGGTTCCTTGAGGGTCTCTATGGCTACACCTTC
TRBJ2-7 | 14 | few | TRBV18 | TRBD1 | CASSLRQGANEQYF | TGTGCCAGCTCACTCCGACAGGGGGCCAACGAGCAGTACTTC
TRBJ2-5 | 14 | - | TRBV2 | - | CASSEDRATETQYF | TGTGCCAGCAGTGAAGACAGGGCTACGGAGACCCAGTACTTC
TRBJ2-3 | 19 | few | TRBV4-2 | - | CASSHLKGAEAGGTDTQYF | TGTGCCAGCAGCCACCTCAAGGGGGCAGAAGCGGGGGGCACAGATACGCAGTATTTT
TRBJ2-2 | 17 | medium-sized | TRBV4-1 | TRBD2 | CASSLLGLASNTGELFF | TGCGCCAGCAGCCTCCTCGGACTAGCGTCGAACACCGGGGAGCTGTTTTTT
TRBJ1-5 | 14 | few | TRBV2 | - | CASSEPQGNQPQHF | TGTGCCAGCAGTGAACCGCAGGGCAATCAGCCCCAGCATTTT
TRBJ2-1 | 15 | many | TRBV29-1 | TRBD2 | CSGRTGTSVYNEQFF | TGCAGCGGTCGGACCGGGACTAGCGTTTACAATGAGCAGTTCTTC
TRBJ2-7 | 14 | few | TRBV5-5 | - | CASSLWAGPYEQYF | TGTGCCAGCAGCTTGTGGGCAGGCCCCTACGAGCAGTACTTC
TRBJ2-1 | 16 | - | TRBV7-9 | - | CASSFFYGGSYNEQFF | TGTGCCAGCAGCTTCTTCTACGGGGGCTCCTACAATGAGCAGTTCTTC
TRBJ2-7 | 14 | many | TRBV12-3/TRBV12-4 | TRBD1 | CASSVGQGPYEQYF | TGTGCCAGCAGTGTGGGACAGGGGCCCTACGAGCAGTACTTC
TRBJ2-7 | 12 | many | TRBV7-8 | TRBD2 | CARGLAGSEQYF | TGTGCCCGGGGGCTAGCGGGCTCCGAGCAGTACTTC
TRBJ1-2 | 15 | - | TRBV19 | - | CASSTSPRTKYGYTF | TGTGCCAGTAGTACCAGCCCACGGACGAAGTATGGCTACACCTTC
TRBJ2-5 | 15 | few | TRBV7-8 | TRBD2 | CASSLLAGARETQYF | TGTGCCAGCAGCTTACTAGCGGGAGCGAGAGAGACCCAGTACTTC